Below, one T cell receptor (beta chain) is given with its context. Its cognate antigen is unknown. The PCR contained 60 Vbeta and 13 Jbeta primers. Generated by immunoSEQ multiplex PCR, the TCRdb table keeps only in-frame clones and is missing some. This table holds approximately 150,000 clones, 70% to 80% found once. The ends lost 3 bases at V and 6 bases at J; junction bases unmatched: 4. CDR3 length: 13 amino acids. The germline CDR1 and CDR2 sequences are SEHNR and FQNEAQ (reference sequence). The data are from a study of cytomegalovirus exposure and HLA in healthy donors. Whole-study findings and limits: TCR beta sequences reportedly predicted the HLA-A and HLA-B alleles of most subjects accurately.

This rearrangement joins TRBV7-9 to TRBJ2-5; TRBD2 matches at 7 bases. The origin of this receptor is a woman aged 35 to 49 in good health and CMV-seronegative. Sequencing was performed on PBMCs. CDR3 loop: CASSLTSSQTQYF. The CDR3 DNA reads TGTGCCAGCAGCTTGACTAGCAGCCAGACCCAGTACTTC.